Listed here is a single T cell receptor (beta chain). Generated by immunoSEQ multiplex PCR, the TCRdb table keeps only in-frame clones and is missing some. The sample carries roughly 15,000 clones, roughly 85% recorded once. Every patient experienced relapse after autologous stem cell transplantation, and brentuximab vedotin exposure varied. This record comes from a study of PD-1 blockade in classical Hodgkin lymphoma. Germline CDR1 reads MNHNY; CDR2 reads SVGAGI (reference sequence). CDR3 length: 14 residues. V was cut by 4 bases and J by 4 bases, with 11 bases left in between. Sequencing was performed on peripheral blood mononuclear cells (PBMCs), taken at baseline. This sequence was found in a human donor with classical Hodgkin lymphoma. The chain carries TRBV6-6 and TRBJ1-5, with a possible D match to TRBD1 (6 bases). CDR3 region: CASSSVTGNQPQHF. The CDR3 region has the DNA TGTGCCAGCAGTTCCGTTACAGGGAATCAGCCCCAGCATTTT.